This passage covers 9 T cell receptor beta chains from one sample sequenced in a study of blood T cell repertoires in COVID-19. This table comes from immunoSEQ multiplex PCR, and its TCRdb copy is limited to in-frame clones, with some not included. The sample lists about 400,000 clones, around nine tenths seen once, with about 9.4% in the top ten. The sample comprised PBMCs or T cells enriched from blood (not recorded which). These receptors originate from a woman in her fifties or sixties who had recovered from COVID-19.

This chain connects TRBV11-1 to TRBJ1-1, with D unresolved. Between the trimmed V and J ends, which lost 4 bases and 1 base, there was a span of 16 bases. Germline V CDR1 and CDR2: SGHAT, FQDESV (reference sequence). This CDR3 is built from 16 residues. Here the CDR3 reads CASSSPLLGSNTEAFF. The CDR3 bases are TGTGCCAGCAGCTCTCCGTTATTGGGCTCGAACACTGAAGCTTTCTTT.

The chain couples TRBV6-5 to TRBJ2-3; D might be TRBD2 (6 bases). There are 14 residues in the CDR3. Trimming cost V 6 bases and J 0 bases, with 10 bases left between them. Germline CDR1 and CDR2: MNHEY and SVGAGI. The chain's CDR3 is CASRAGRSTDTQYF. The CDR3 region has the DNA TGTGCCAGCAGGGCCGGGAGAAGCACAGATACGCAGTATTTT.

CDR3 loop: CASSSRLASMTDTQYF. CDR3 coding DNA: TGTGCCAGCAGCTCCAGACTAGCATCTATGACAGATACGCAGTATTTT. J is TRBJ2-3 and V is TRBV7-9; TRBD2 matches 7 bases. V was pared by 4 bases and J by 3 bases, with 10 bases of the junction left unmatched. Germline values: CDR1 SEHNR, CDR2 FQNEAQ (reference sequence). This CDR3 has 16 residues. The full variable domain, its missing parts supplied by reference TRBV7-9 and TRBJ2-3, is DTGVSQNPRHKITKRGQNVTFRCDPISEHNRLYWYRQTLGQGPEFLTYFQNEAQLEKSRLLSDRFSAERPKGSFSTLEIQRTEQGDSAMYLCASSSRLASMTDTQYFGPGTRLTVL.

The chain links TRBV25-1 to TRBJ2-5; D is uncertain. Trimming left V 2 bases short and J 5 bases short, with 15 bases between. Per germline, CDR1 MGHDK and CDR2 SYGVNS. This CDR3 is built from 15 residues. The chain's CDR3 is CASSEGISAMETQYF. The CDR3 DNA sequence: TGTGCCAGCAGTGAAGGAATATCAGCGATGGAGACCCAGTACTTC.

This clone has only one observation. The chain combines TRBV18 with TRBJ2-1; the match to TRBD1 covers 9 bases. V trimming: 3 bases; J trimming: 9 bases; junction bases outside the gene matches: 9. There are 15 residues in the CDR3. The germline V gene encodes CDR1 KGHSH and CDR2 LQKENI. The CDR3 protein is CASSPMDRGDGEQFF. The CDR3 DNA sequence: TGTGCCAGCTCACCCATGGACAGGGGAGACGGTGAGCAGTTCTTC.

This clone has only one observation. The chain joins TRBV2 to TRBJ2-2; 10 nucleotides line up with TRBD1. CDR1 and CDR2 (germline): SNHLY, FYNNEI. Trimming at V came to 4 bases and at J to 2 bases, leaving 7 bases not matched to a gene. This CDR3 contains 17 residues. In DNA form, the CDR3 reads TGTGCCAGCAGTGGACCCGGGACAGGGGATAACACCGGGGAGCTGTTTTTT. Protein product: CASSGPGTGDNTGELFF.

CDR3 residues: CASRGLDTGELFF. The CDR3 bases are TGTGCCAGCAGGGGGCTGGACACCGGGGAGCTGTTTTTT. The rearrangement uses TRBV12-3 or TRBV12-4 and TRBJ2-2, with a tentative D call TRBD1 (5 bases). The CDR3 spans 13 residues. Trimming took 6 bases from V and 3 from J, leaving 8 bases between them.

The chain carries TRBV7-2 and TRBJ2-1; 11 nucleotides align to TRBD1. The length of the CDR3 is 15 residues. The V gene end was trimmed by 4 bases and the J gene end by 2 bases; junction bases not matched to a gene: 1. CDR1 and CDR2 from the germline V gene are SGHTA and FQGNSA. The CDR3 sequence is CASSWTGGAYNEQFF. The DNA of the CDR3 is TGTGCCAGCAGCTGGACAGGGGGCGCCTACAATGAGCAGTTCTTC.

This chain uses TRBV5-1 with TRBJ1-4; D is possibly TRBD1 (5 bases). Deletions cut 5 bases from V and 3 bases from J, with 11 bases between. The CDR3 length is 14 residues. Germline lookup yields CDR1 SGHRS and CDR2 YFSETQ. The CDR3 DNA reads TGCGCCAGCAGGGCGGGACTGTCTAATGAAAAACTGTTTTTT. Its protein is CASRAGLSNEKLFF.